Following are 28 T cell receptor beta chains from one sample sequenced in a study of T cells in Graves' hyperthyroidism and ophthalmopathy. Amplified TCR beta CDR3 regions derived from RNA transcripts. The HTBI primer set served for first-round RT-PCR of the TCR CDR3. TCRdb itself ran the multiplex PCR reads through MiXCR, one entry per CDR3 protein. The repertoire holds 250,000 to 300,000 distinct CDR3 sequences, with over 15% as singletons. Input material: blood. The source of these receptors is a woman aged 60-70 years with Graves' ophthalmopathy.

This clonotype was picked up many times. CDR3 in amino acids: CASSFARQELFF. CDR3 nucleotides: TGTGCCAGCAGTTTTGCCAGACAGGAGCTGTTTTTT. The V gene is TRBV27, the J gene TRBJ2-2; D uncertain. Germline loops: CDR1 MNHEY, CDR2 SMNVEV (reference sequence). The CDR3 is 12 amino acids. V was cut by 3 bases and J by 10 bases, with 9 bases left in between.

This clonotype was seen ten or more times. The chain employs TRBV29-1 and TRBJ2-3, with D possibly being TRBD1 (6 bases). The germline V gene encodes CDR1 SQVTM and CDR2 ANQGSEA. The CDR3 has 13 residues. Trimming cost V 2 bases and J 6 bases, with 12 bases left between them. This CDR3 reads CSVEWGLADTQYF. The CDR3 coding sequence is TGCAGCGTTGAATGGGGGCTGGCCGATACGCAGTATTTT.

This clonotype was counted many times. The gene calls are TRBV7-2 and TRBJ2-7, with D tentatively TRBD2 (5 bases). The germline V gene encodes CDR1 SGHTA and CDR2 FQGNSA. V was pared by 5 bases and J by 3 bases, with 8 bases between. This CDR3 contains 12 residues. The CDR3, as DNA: TGTGCCAGCAGCAACCGGGACTACGAGCAGTACTTC. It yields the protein CASSNRDYEQYF.

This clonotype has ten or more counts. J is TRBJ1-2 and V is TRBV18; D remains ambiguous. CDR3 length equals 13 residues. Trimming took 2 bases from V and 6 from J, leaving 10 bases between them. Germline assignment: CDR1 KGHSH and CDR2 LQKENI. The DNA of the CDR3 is TGTGCCAGCTCACCAGATACAACGCATGGCTACACCTTC. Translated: CASSPDTTHGYTF.

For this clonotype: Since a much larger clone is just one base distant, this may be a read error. The CDR3 region has the DNA TGTGCCAGCAGTCGAAGGATCCCGGGACGGAACTCTGGGGCCAGCGTCCTGACTTTC. It yields the protein CASSRRIPGRNSGASVLTF. The gene calls are TRBV6-1 and TRBJ2-6, with D perhaps assigned TRBD1 or TRBD2 (5 bases each). The length of the CDR3 is 19 residues. Germline loops: CDR1 MNHNS, CDR2 SASEGT.

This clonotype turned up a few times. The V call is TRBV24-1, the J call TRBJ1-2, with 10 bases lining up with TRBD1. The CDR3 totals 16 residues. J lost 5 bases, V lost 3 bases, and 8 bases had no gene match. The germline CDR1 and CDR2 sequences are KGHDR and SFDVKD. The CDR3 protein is CATSDGGTGAEYGYTF. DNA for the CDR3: TGTGCCACCAGTGATGGAGGGACAGGGGCAGAATATGGCTACACCTTC.

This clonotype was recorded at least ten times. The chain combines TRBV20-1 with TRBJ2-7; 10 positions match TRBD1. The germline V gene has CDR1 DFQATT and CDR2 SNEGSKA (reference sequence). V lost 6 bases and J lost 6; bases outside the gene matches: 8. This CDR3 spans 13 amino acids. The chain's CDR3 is CSAFRDRGAEQYF. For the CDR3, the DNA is TGCAGTGCCTTTCGGGACAGGGGTGCCGAGCAGTACTTC.

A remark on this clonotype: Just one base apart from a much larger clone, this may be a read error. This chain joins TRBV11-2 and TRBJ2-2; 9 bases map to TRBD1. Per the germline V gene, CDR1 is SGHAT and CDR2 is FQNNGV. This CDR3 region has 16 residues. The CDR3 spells CASSLDRDRDTGELLF. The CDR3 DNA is TGTGCCAGCAGCTTAGATAGGGACAGGGACACCGGGGAGCTGCTTTTT. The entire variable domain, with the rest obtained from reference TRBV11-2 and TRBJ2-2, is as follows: EAGVAQSPRYKIIEKRQSVAFWCNPISGHATLYWYQQILGQGPKLLIQFQNNGVVDDSQLPKDRFSAERLKGVDSTLKIQPAKLEDSAVYLCASSLDRDRDTGELLFGEGSRLTVL.

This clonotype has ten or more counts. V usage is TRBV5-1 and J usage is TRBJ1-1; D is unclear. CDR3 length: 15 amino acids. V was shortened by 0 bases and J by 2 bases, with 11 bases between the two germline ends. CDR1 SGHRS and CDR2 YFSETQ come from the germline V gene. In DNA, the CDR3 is TGCGCCAGCAGCTTGGTTACGAGTGGAAACACTGAAGCTTTCTTT. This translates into CASSLVTSGNTEAFF.

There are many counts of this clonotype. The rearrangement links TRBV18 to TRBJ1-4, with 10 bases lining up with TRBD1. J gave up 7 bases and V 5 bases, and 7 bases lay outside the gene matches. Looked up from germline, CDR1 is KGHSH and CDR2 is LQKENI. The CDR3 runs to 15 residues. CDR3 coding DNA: TGTGCCAGCTCAGACGGACAGGGGGGAACTGAAAAACTGTTTTTT. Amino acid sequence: CASSDGQGGTEKLFF.

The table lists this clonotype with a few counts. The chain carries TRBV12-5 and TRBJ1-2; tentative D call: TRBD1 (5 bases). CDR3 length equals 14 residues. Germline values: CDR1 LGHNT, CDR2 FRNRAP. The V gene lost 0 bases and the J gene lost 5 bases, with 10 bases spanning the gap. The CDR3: CASGLVPGGYGYTF. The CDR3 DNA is TGTGCTAGTGGTTTGGTACCCGGGGGATATGGCTACACCTTC.

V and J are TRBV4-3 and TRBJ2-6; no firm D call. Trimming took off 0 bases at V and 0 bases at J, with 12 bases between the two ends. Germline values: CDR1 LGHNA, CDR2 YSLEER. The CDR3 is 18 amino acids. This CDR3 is CASSQERALGSGANVLTF. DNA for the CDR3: TGCGCCAGCAGCCAAGAAAGGGCGCTTGGCTCTGGGGCCAACGTCCTGACTTTC.

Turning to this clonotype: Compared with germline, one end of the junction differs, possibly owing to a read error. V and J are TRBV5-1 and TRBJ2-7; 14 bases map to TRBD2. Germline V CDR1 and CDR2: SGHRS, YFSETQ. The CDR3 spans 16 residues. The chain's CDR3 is CASSTGLAGGINEQYF. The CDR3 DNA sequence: TGCGCCAGCAGCACTGGACTAGCGGGGGGTATAAACGAACAGTACTTC.

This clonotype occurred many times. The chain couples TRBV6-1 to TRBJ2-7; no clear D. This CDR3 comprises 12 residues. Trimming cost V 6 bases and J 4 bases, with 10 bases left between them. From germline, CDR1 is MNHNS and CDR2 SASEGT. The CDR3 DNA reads TGTGCCAGCAGCGATCCCGGGTACGAGCAGTACTTC. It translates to CASSDPGYEQYF.

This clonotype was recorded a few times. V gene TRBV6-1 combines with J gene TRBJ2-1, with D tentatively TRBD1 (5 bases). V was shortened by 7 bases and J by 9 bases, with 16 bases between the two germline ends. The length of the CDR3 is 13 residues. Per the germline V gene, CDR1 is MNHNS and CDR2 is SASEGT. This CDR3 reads CASMVSGMAEQFF. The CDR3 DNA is TGTGCCAGCATGGTCTCAGGGATGGCTGAGCAGTTCTTC.

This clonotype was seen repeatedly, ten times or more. The CDR3 region has the DNA TGTGCCAGCAGTTTACCCCGCGCAAGACTAGCCCGAAGGGAGCAGTACTTC. It translates to CASSLPRARLARREQYF. The chain combines TRBV27 with TRBJ2-7; 7 nucleotides align to TRBD2. Germline-derived CDR1 and CDR2 are MNHEY and SMNVEV (reference sequence). CDR3 size: 17 residues. Unmatched junction bases numbered 17, after V lost 2 bases and J lost 7 bases.

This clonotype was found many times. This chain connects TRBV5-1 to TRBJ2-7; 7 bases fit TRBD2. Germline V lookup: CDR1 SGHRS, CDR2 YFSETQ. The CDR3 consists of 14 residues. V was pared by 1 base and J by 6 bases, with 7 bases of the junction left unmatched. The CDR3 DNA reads TGCGCCAGCAGCTTGATGGCGGGGGTCGGCGAGCAGTACTTC. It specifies CASSLMAGVGEQYF.

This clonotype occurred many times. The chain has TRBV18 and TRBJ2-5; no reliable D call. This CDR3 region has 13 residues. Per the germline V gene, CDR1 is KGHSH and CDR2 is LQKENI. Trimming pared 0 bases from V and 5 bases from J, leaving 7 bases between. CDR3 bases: TGTGCCAGCTCACCACCGTCAGCGGAGACCCAGTACTTC. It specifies CASSPPSAETQYF.

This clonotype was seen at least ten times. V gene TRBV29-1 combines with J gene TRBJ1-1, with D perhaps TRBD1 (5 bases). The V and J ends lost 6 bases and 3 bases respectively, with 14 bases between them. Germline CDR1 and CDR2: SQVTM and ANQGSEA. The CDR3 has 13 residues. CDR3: CSVSWGRDTEAFF. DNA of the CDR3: TGCAGCGTCTCGTGGGGGAGAGACACTGAAGCTTTCTTT.

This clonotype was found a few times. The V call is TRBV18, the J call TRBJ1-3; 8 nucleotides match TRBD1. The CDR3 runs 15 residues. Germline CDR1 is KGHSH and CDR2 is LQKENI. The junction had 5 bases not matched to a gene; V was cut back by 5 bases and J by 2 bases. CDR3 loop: CASSSDRDPGNTIYF. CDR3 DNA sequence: TGTGCCAGCTCATCGGACAGGGACCCTGGAAACACCATATATTTT.

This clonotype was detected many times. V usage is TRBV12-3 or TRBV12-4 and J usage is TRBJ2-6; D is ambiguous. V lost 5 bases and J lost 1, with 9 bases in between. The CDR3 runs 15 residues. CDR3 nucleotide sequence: TGTGCCAGCAGTCCACCAAGGTCTGGGGCCAACGTCCTGACTTTC. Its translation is CASSPPRSGANVLTF.

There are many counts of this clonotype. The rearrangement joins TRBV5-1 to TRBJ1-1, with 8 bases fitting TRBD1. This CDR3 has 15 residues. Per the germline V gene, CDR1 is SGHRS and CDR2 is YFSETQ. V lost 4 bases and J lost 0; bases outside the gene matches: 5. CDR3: CASSADRVMNTEAFF. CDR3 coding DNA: TGCGCCAGCAGCGCGGACAGGGTGATGAACACTGAAGCTTTCTTT.

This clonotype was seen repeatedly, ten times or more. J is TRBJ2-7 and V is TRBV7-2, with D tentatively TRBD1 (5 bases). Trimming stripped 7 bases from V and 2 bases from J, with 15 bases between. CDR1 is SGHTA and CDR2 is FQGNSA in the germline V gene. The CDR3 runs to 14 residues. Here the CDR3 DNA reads TGTGCCAGCAATACCCCAGGGCAAACCTACGAGCAGTACTTC. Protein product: CASNTPGQTYEQYF.

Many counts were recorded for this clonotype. CDR3 in DNA: TGCAGCGTTGAATTAGGAGGGGGAGATACGCAGTATTTT. It is translated as CSVELGGGDTQYF. This chain uses TRBV29-1 with TRBJ2-3, with D perhaps TRBD1 or TRBD2 (6 bases each). The CDR3 runs 13 residues. Between the trimmed V and J ends, which lost 2 bases and 5 bases, there was a span of 11 bases. Germline V CDR1 and CDR2: SQVTM, ANQGSEA.

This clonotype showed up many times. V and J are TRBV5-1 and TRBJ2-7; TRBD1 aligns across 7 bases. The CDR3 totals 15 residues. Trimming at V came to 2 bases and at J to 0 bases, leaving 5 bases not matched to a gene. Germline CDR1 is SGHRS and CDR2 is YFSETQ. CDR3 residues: CASSLQTGSSYEQYF. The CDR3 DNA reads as TGCGCCAGCAGCTTACAGACAGGGTCCTCCTACGAGCAGTACTTC.

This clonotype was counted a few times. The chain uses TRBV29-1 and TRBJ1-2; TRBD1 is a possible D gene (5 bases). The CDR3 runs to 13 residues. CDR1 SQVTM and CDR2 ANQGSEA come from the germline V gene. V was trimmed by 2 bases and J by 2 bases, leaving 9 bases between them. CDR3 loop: CSVETQGNYGYTF. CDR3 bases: TGCAGCGTTGAAACTCAGGGAAACTATGGCTACACCTTC.

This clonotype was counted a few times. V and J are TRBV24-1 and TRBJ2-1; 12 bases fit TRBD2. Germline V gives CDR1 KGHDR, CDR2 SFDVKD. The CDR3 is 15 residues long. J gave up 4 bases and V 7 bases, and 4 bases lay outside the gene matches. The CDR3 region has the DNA TGTGCCACCAGGACTAGCGGGGGAGATTACAATGAGCAGTTCTTC. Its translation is CATRTSGGDYNEQFF.

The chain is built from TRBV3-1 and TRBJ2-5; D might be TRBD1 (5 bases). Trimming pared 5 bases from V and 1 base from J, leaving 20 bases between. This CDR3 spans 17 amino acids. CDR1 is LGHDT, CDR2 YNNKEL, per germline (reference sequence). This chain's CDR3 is CASSRRPHFRVQETQYF. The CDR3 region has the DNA TGTGCCAGCAGCAGACGCCCGCATTTCAGGGTCCAAGAGACCCAGTACTTC.